Here is one T cell receptor (beta chain) with its context. Its antigen is not known. The germline CDR1 and CDR2 sequences are SGHTA and FQGNSA. The CDR3 extends over 15 amino acids. Trimming cost V 5 bases and J 2 bases, with 13 bases left between them. A sample-barcoded 5' primer and a J-beta primer mix were used in a second PCR of roughly 7 to 12 cycles. Every cDNA was tagged by a template-switch adaptor with 12 random nucleotides. Via MiXCR, TCRdb re-called the 5' RACE reads, giving one row per CDR3 protein. The data hold some 730,000 distinct CDR3 sequences, with about 24% observed a single time. The source of the sample is a study of blood T cells in healthy people across ages. Study-wide results and caveats: Across the age range, TCR beta diversity per million T cells fell in a roughly linear way.

The V and J genes are TRBV7-2 and TRBJ2-1; D not certain. The sample was blood. This TCR was recovered from a man between 65 and 85 years old in good health. The CDR3: CASSQSHEPYNEQFF. Written as DNA, the CDR3 is TGTGCCAGCAGCCAAAGTCACGAACCCTACAATGAGCAGTTCTTC.